A selection of T cell receptor beta chains follows, all from one sample in a study of T cell responses to AZD1222 COVID-19 vaccine. Clones were read by immunoSEQ multiplex PCR, and TCRdb kept only the in-frame ones, dropping some. The sample has about 150,000 clones; 85% to 95% are singletons. The sample in question was peripheral blood, obtained 28 days after the second AZD1222 dose. These TCRs come from an adult who received the AZD1222 COVID-19 vaccine. The CDR3 runs from the conserved cysteine through the conserved F or W. The order of the fields is V gene, J gene, CDR3 protein.

>TRBV18|TRBJ2-5
CASSPARQETQYF
>TRBV27|TRBJ2-1
CASSLGLSYNEQFF
>TRBV13|TRBJ1-1
CASSFNSVNTEAFF
>TRBV30|TRBJ2-7
CAWQGLGAAYEQYF
>TRBV12-3/TRBV12-4|TRBJ2-1
CASSWGGDEQFF
>TRBV7-9|TRBJ1-3
CASSLSGNTIYF
>TRBV7-7|TRBJ1-6
CASSLASKEGSPLHF
>TRBV27|TRBJ1-2
CASSTRTGYYGYTF
>TRBV27|TRBJ1-2
CASSLDGQNYGYTF
>TRBV20-1|TRBJ2-7
CSASQRGVYEQYF
>TRBV5-4|TRBJ1-4
CASSLSGDGRKKLFF
>TRBV19|TRBJ2-1
CASSRLAGGINEQFF
>TRBV6-5|TRBJ2-7
CASSQQRSYEQYF
>TRBV4-1|TRBJ1-5
CASSLIFGLDSDQPQHF
>TRBV4-1|TRBJ2-7
CASSPGLAGVYEQYF
>TRBV7-2|TRBJ2-5
CASSLAGAQETQYF
>TRBV5-4|TRBJ2-2
CASRQQGAGTGELFF
>TRBV5-1|TRBJ2-2
CASSLDGRGNTGELFF
>TRBV18|TRBJ1-1
CASSTGGGNTEAFF
>TRBV5-1|TRBJ1-2
CASSTGAGGYTF
>TRBV7-2|TRBJ1-1
CASSLWGAGTEAFF
>TRBV5-6|TRBJ1-2
CASSLLSARRGYTF
>TRBV10-2|TRBJ1-3
CASRGDTIYF
>TRBV6-1|TRBJ2-7
CASSEGGSYVGYEQYF
>TRBV11-2|TRBJ2-3
CASSIAYGGRTDTQYF
>TRBV6-4|TRBJ2-7
CASRINRTGPLQSYEQYF
>TRBV13|TRBJ1-1
CASSLWGSTEAFF
>TRBV2|TRBJ1-5
CASRSGNQPQHF
>TRBV28|TRBJ2-1
CASGTLGYNEQFF
>TRBV7-8|TRBJ2-2
CASGRQTNTGELFF
>TRBV10-3|TRBJ1-6
CAISERGGGQYNSPLHF
>TRBV18|TRBJ1-2
CASSENGLGGGERGYTF
>TRBV5-1|TRBJ1-1
CASSFEMGMNTEAFF
>TRBV28|TRBJ1-2
CASSWDSYGYTF
>TRBV9|TRBJ1-3
CASSLDGGSGNTIYF
>TRBV27|TRBJ2-7
CASSLGQPYEQYF
>TRBV9|TRBJ1-6
CASTPGTQNSPLHF
>TRBV28|TRBJ2-7
CASISPGTGSYEQYF
>TRBV5-1|TRBJ2-1
CASSHGAGGTSYNEQFF
>TRBV5-1|TRBJ2-7
CASSLDSGRAREEQYF
>TRBV6-2/TRBV6-3|TRBJ1-2
CASSYNFFRVTIYGYTF
>TRBV14|TRBJ1-1
CASSQAPRVGNEAFF
>TRBV3-1/TRBV3-2|TRBJ1-5
CASSQLGNQPQHF
>TRBV5-5|TRBJ2-3
CASSPRGDRGSDTQYF
>TRBV7-2|TRBJ2-7
CASSLVGRDEQYF
>TRBV6-4|TRBJ2-2
CASSDTNTGELFF